Listed here is a single T cell receptor (beta chain). This record belongs to a study of technical replicates of blood from a handful of donors. J was trimmed by 3 bases and V by 4 bases; bases with no gene match: 11. This CDR3 region has 16 residues. CDR1 and CDR2 (germline): SGHVS, FQNEAQ. Sequenced by immunoSEQ multiplex PCR; TCRdb stores in-frame clones only, minus some. The data contain 85,000 to 100,000 clones, almost 96% of them seen just once; the ten biggest clones take up 0.2% to 0.25%. This TCR was sampled from a human donor in good health. The source material was T cells isolated from PBMCs. The V call is TRBV7-8, the J call TRBJ2-7; TRBD1 aligns across 8 bases. The CDR3: CASSSTGDRSSYEQYF. In DNA form, the CDR3 reads TGTGCCAGCAGCTCTACCGGGGACAGGTCGAGCTACGAGCAGTACTTC.